These T cell receptor beta chains were read from a single sample in a study of T cell repertoires in cytomegalovirus infection. No antigen has been assigned to these receptors. Each CDR3 protein gets one entry after TCRdb re-called the reads with MiXCR. The top ten clones hold approximately 35% of a sample with around 130,000 distinct CDR3 sequences, 20% to 30% of them seen once. The sample taken for sequencing was PBMCs, sequenced either directly or after in vitro stimulation (not recorded which). The source is a human donor in good health (CMV status not recorded). Some clones in this sample may be carry-over from other donors' samples. CDR3s include the opening cysteine and the closing phenylalanine or tryptophan. Each record gives: D gene, V gene, CDR3 length, J gene, clone size, CDR3 DNA, CDR3 protein. The D gene is left open where the match is weak. Part of the rows lack a size; the others show once, few, many or a class for expanded clones.

d_gene: TRBD1
v_gene: TRBV12-3/TRBV12-4
len: 15
j_gene: TRBJ2-5
abundance: -
CDR3nt: TGTGCCAGCAGCTCCACAGGGGGAGTCCAAGAGACCCAGTACTTC
CDR3aa: CASSSTGGVQETQYF

d_gene: TRBD2
v_gene: TRBV27
len: 16
j_gene: TRBJ2-1
abundance: -
CDR3nt: TGTGCCAGCAGTTTTAGGCTAGCGGGAACCTACAATGAGCAGTTCTTC
CDR3aa: CASSFRLAGTYNEQFF

d_gene: -
v_gene: TRBV12-3/TRBV12-4
len: 15
j_gene: TRBJ2-3
abundance: few
CDR3nt: TGTGCCAGCAGTACTCGCGGGATTGGCACAGATACGCAGTATTTT
CDR3aa: CASSTRGIGTDTQYF

d_gene: -
v_gene: TRBV6-5
len: 15
j_gene: TRBJ1-1
abundance: -
CDR3nt: TGTGCCAGCAGTTACTCGAGCGGGCCGAACACTGAAGCTTTCTTT
CDR3aa: CASSYSSGPNTEAFF

d_gene: -
v_gene: TRBV12-3/TRBV12-4
len: 14
j_gene: TRBJ2-3
abundance: few
CDR3nt: TGTGCCAGCAGTTTCCAGGAAGGCCCCGGGACGCAGTATTTT
CDR3aa: CASSFQEGPGTQYF

d_gene: -
v_gene: TRBV4-1
len: 19
j_gene: TRBJ2-6
abundance: -
CDR3nt: TGCGCCAGCAGCCAAAGGAGCTCGACCGAGCTTCTAGGGGCCAACGTCCTGACTTTC
CDR3aa: CASSQRSSTELLGANVLTF

d_gene: TRBD1
v_gene: TRBV29-1
len: 15
j_gene: TRBJ1-2
abundance: -
CDR3nt: TGCAGCGTTGAAGATCCCGGGGACAGGGATTATGGCTACACCTTC
CDR3aa: CSVEDPGDRDYGYTF

d_gene: -
v_gene: TRBV7-8
len: 13
j_gene: TRBJ1-2
abundance: -
CDR3nt: TGTGCCGGCAGCTTGCCTGGTAACTATGGCTACACCTTC
CDR3aa: CAGSLPGNYGYTF

d_gene: -
v_gene: TRBV4-3
len: 17
j_gene: TRBJ2-6
abundance: many
CDR3nt: TGCGCCAGCAGCCAAGGGGCGCTGTTCTCTGGGGCCAACGTCCTGACTTTC
CDR3aa: CASSQGALFSGANVLTF

d_gene: TRBD1
v_gene: TRBV3-1
len: 15
j_gene: TRBJ2-5
abundance: -
CDR3nt: TGTGCCAGCAGCCAAGGACTACAGGGGGCCGAGACCCAGTACTTC
CDR3aa: CASSQGLQGAETQYF

d_gene: -
v_gene: TRBV7-2
len: 14
j_gene: TRBJ1-6
abundance: many
CDR3nt: TGTGCCAGCAGCCCTCGGACTGCTAATTCACCCCTCCACTTT
CDR3aa: CASSPRTANSPLHF

d_gene: -
v_gene: TRBV9
len: 13
j_gene: TRBJ2-1
abundance: -
CDR3nt: TGTGCCAGCAGCGCAGTACATACGAATGAGCAGTTCTTC
CDR3aa: CASSAVHTNEQFF

d_gene: -
v_gene: TRBV6-5
len: 14
j_gene: TRBJ1-2
abundance: -
CDR3nt: TGTGCCAGCAGTTACGACGGACAGACATATGGCTACACCTTC
CDR3aa: CASSYDGQTYGYTF

d_gene: -
v_gene: TRBV27
len: 13
j_gene: TRBJ1-1
abundance: -
CDR3nt: TGTGCCAGCAGTTTCGCCAGGGGCACTGAAGCTTTCTTT
CDR3aa: CASSFARGTEAFF

d_gene: -
v_gene: TRBV7-9
len: 11
j_gene: TRBJ1-2
abundance: few
CDR3nt: TGTGCTACGCGTGGGGGATACGGCTACACCTTC
CDR3aa: CATRGGYGYTF

d_gene: TRBD1
v_gene: TRBV7-2
len: 14
j_gene: TRBJ1-2
abundance: -
CDR3nt: TGTGCCAGCAGCAGGACAGGGGGGCTCTATGGCTACACCTTC
CDR3aa: CASSRTGGLYGYTF

d_gene: TRBD1
v_gene: TRBV2
len: 14
j_gene: TRBJ2-1
abundance: -
CDR3nt: TGTGCCAGCAGTGATCAGGACAGGCGGCGTGAGCAGTTCTTC
CDR3aa: CASSDQDRRREQFF

d_gene: -
v_gene: TRBV20-1
len: 11
j_gene: TRBJ2-1
abundance: -
CDR3nt: TGCAGTGCTAGAGTACTTACTGAGCAGTTCTTC
CDR3aa: CSARVLTEQFF

d_gene: -
v_gene: TRBV4-2
len: 15
j_gene: TRBJ1-1
abundance: -
CDR3nt: TGTGCCAGCAGCCAAGAGGGGGAGAGCGACACTGAAGCTTTCTTT
CDR3aa: CASSQEGESDTEAFF

d_gene: -
v_gene: TRBV10-3
len: 12
j_gene: TRBJ2-5
abundance: few
CDR3nt: TGTGCCATCAGCCCGGGGAAAGAGACCCAGTACTTC
CDR3aa: CAISPGKETQYF

d_gene: -
v_gene: TRBV7-2
len: 14
j_gene: TRBJ1-6
abundance: many
CDR3nt: TGTGCCAGCAGCTCCCTGGACTCCCCGGGACCCCTCCACTTT
CDR3aa: CASSSLDSPGPLHF

d_gene: -
v_gene: TRBV28
len: 14
j_gene: TRBJ1-2
abundance: few
CDR3nt: TGTGCCAGCAGTAAACCGGGACGTAACTATGGCTACACCTTC
CDR3aa: CASSKPGRNYGYTF

d_gene: TRBD1
v_gene: TRBV2
len: 16
j_gene: TRBJ1-1
abundance: -
CDR3nt: TGTGCCAGCAGTGAGGACAGGGGAAGGATTAACACTGAAGCTTTCTTT
CDR3aa: CASSEDRGRINTEAFF

d_gene: -
v_gene: TRBV7-6
len: 12
j_gene: TRBJ2-1
abundance: -
CDR3nt: TGTGCCAGCAGCACCACTCAAAATGAGCAGTTCTTC
CDR3aa: CASSTTQNEQFF

d_gene: TRBD2
v_gene: TRBV20-1
len: 17
j_gene: TRBJ2-1
abundance: -
CDR3nt: TGCAGTGCTAGAGGCCTACTAGCGGGAGGCCTGTACAATGAGCAGTTCTTC
CDR3aa: CSARGLLAGGLYNEQFF

d_gene: -
v_gene: TRBV11-1
len: 16
j_gene: TRBJ2-1
abundance: -
CDR3nt: TGTGCCAGCAGCTTAGTCCAGGGCCGGCCTTACAATGAGCAGTTCTTC
CDR3aa: CASSLVQGRPYNEQFF

d_gene: TRBD1
v_gene: TRBV28
len: 15
j_gene: TRBJ2-7
abundance: few
CDR3nt: TGTGCCAGCAGCCGGACAGGGGGTATCTACTACGAGCAGTACTTC
CDR3aa: CASSRTGGIYYEQYF

d_gene: -
v_gene: TRBV15
len: 17
j_gene: TRBJ1-5
abundance: -
CDR3nt: TGTGCCACCAGCAGAGTCAGAGTTGGGCAGGGTAGTAGGCCCCAGCATTTT
CDR3aa: CATSRVRVGQGSRPQHF

d_gene: TRBD2
v_gene: TRBV4-1
len: 17
j_gene: TRBJ2-1
abundance: -
CDR3nt: TGCGCCAGCAGCCAATCCCTTAGCGGGAATCCCCCCCCTGAGCAGTTCTTC
CDR3aa: CASSQSLSGNPPPEQFF

d_gene: -
v_gene: TRBV7-9
len: 14
j_gene: TRBJ1-2
abundance: many
CDR3nt: TGTGCCAGCACCACCCCTAGGGGAGGGAATGGCTACACCTTC
CDR3aa: CASTTPRGGNGYTF

d_gene: -
v_gene: TRBV12-3/TRBV12-4
len: 13
j_gene: TRBJ1-1
abundance: -
CDR3nt: TGTGCCAGCAGTTTCGGGGAGAACACTGAAGCTTTCTTT
CDR3aa: CASSFGENTEAFF

d_gene: TRBD2
v_gene: TRBV19
len: 15
j_gene: TRBJ2-5
abundance: few
CDR3nt: TGTGCCAGTAGTATAGGAGAAGCGGGGGGTGGGGACCAGTACTTC
CDR3aa: CASSIGEAGGGDQYF

d_gene: TRBD2
v_gene: TRBV7-2
len: 14
j_gene: TRBJ2-1
abundance: many
CDR3nt: TGTGCCAGCAGCTTAGCGGGAGGGGTCTATGAGCAGTTCTTC
CDR3aa: CASSLAGGVYEQFF

d_gene: -
v_gene: TRBV7-2
len: 15
j_gene: TRBJ2-4
abundance: many
CDR3nt: TGTGCCAGCAGCTTAGACGGGAGTTTCCAAAACATTCAGTACTTC
CDR3aa: CASSLDGSFQNIQYF